This paragraph covers one TCR beta chain sequence. 60 Vbeta and 13 Jbeta primers were used in PCR. The assay was immunoSEQ multiplex PCR, and TCRdb's table has in-frame clones only and misses some. Among about 89,000 clones listed, about 60% were seen once. Germline V CDR1 and CDR2: SQVTM, ANQGSEA. V lost 7 bases, J lost 6 bases, and 9 bases stayed unmatched. The CDR3 is 14 amino acids. These data belong to a study of cytomegalovirus exposure and HLA in healthy donors. This sequence joins TRBV29-1 and TRBJ1-3, with 10 bases lining up with TRBD1. Sequences were obtained from PBMCs. This sequence originates from a woman in her thirties in good health and CMV-seronegative. DNA of the CDR3: TGCAGCGCTTGGCCCGGGACAGGGGTAAACACCATATATTTT. Its protein is CSAWPGTGVNTIYF.